This record looks at one TCR beta chain sequence and its context. Antigen: not known. The CDR3 runs 15 residues. Trimming pared 7 bases from V and 1 base from J, leaving 15 bases between. CDR1 is MDHEN, CDR2 SYDVKM, per germline. These data originate in a study of CD8 T cells in ankylosing spondylitis. Study results and limitations: A motif of eight highly homologous TCR beta variants was seen as apparently characteristic of ankylosing spondylitis blood.

Quantitative 5'-RACE with molecular barcodes produced the TCR beta libraries. TCRdb re-derived calls from the 5' RACE reads in MiXCR, one entry per CDR3 protein. Of 31,000 or so distinct CDR3 sequences listed, about 29% are singletons. Sequencing was performed on synovial fluid, either unsorted or a sorted T cell fraction (not recorded which). This TCR was sampled from a male donor with ankylosing spondylitis. This chain uses TRBV28 with TRBJ2-3; possible D gene TRBD2, 7 bases. This CDR3 reads CASMRGGFGTDTQYF. The CDR3 DNA sequence: TGTGCCAGCATGAGGGGGGGGTTTGGCACAGATACGCAGTATTTT. The full variable domain, its missing parts supplied by reference TRBV28 and TRBJ2-3, is DVKVTQSSRYLVKRTGEKVFLECVQDMDHENMFWYRQDPGLGLRLIYFSYDVKMKEKGDIPEGYSVSREKKERFSLILESASTNQTSMYLCASMRGGFGTDTQYFGPGTRLTVL.